The 11 T cell receptor beta chains in this list originate from one sample, sequenced in a study of cytomegalovirus exposure and HLA in healthy donors. Amplification used 60 Vbeta primers and 13 Jbeta primers. Clones were read by immunoSEQ multiplex PCR, and TCRdb kept only the in-frame ones, dropping some. The sample lists some 57,000 clones; approximately 70% were seen once. The sample consisted of PBMCs. The receptors shown here come from a woman between 55 and 75 years old in good health and CMV-seropositive.

V usage is TRBV10-3 and J usage is TRBJ1-2, with 8 bases lining up with TRBD1. Germline lookup yields CDR1 ENHRY and CDR2 SYGVKD. The CDR3 totals 13 residues. The junction had 5 bases not matched to a gene; V was cut back by 2 bases and J by 9 bases. The CDR3 sequence is CAISEGQGVRYTF. The CDR3 DNA follows: TGTGCCATCAGTGAGGGACAGGGAGTCCGCTACACCTTC.

The chain has TRBV7-3 and TRBJ2-1, with D tentatively TRBD1 (6 bases). The CDR3 is made up of 14 amino acids. Trimming removed 5 bases from V and 7 bases from J, with 15 bases in between. Germline-derived CDR1 and CDR2 are SGHTA and FQGTGA. CDR3 sequence (DNA): TGTGCCAGCAGCCCCCCGGACAGAAAGAATGAGCAGTTCTTC. It encodes CASSPPDRKNEQFF.

A note on this clone: Other DNA sequences from this sample encode an identical CDR3 as well. V usage is TRBV29-1 and J usage is TRBJ2-7; no clear D gene. This CDR3 has 12 amino acids. Germline V gene sequence: CDR1 SQVTM, CDR2 ANQGSEA. With 3 bases removed from V and 6 bases from J, the gap between germline ends came to 12 bases. CDR3 protein: CSVDPGVGEQYF. CDR3 in DNA: TGCAGCGTTGATCCCGGTGTTGGCGAGCAGTACTTC.

The CDR3 region is CASRTGTGGDTQYF. Here the CDR3 DNA reads TGCGCCAGCAGAACCGGGACAGGGGGCGATACGCAGTATTTT. This chain uses TRBV5-1 with TRBJ2-3; the match to TRBD1 covers 12 bases. CDR3 length: 14 amino acids. The V gene end was trimmed by 5 bases and the J gene end by 6 bases; junction bases not matched to a gene: 4. The germline V gene has CDR1 SGHRS and CDR2 YFSETQ. Full variable domain (missing parts from reference TRBV5-1 and TRBJ2-3): KAGVTQTPRYLIKTRGQQVTLSCSPISGHRSVSWYQQTPGQGLQFLFEYFSETQRNKGNFPGRFSGRQFSNSRSEMNVSTLELGDSALYLCASRTGTGGDTQYFGPGTRLTVL.

The chain is built from TRBV2 and TRBJ2-6; no reliable D call. This CDR3 contains 15 residues. V dropped 5 bases and J dropped 0 bases, with 8 bases sitting between them. Germline V lookup: CDR1 SNHLY, CDR2 FYNNEI. In DNA, the CDR3 is TGTGCCAGCAGTTCACAGAGCTCTGGGGCCAACGTCCTGACTTTC. Amino acid sequence: CASSSQSSGANVLTF.

This clone has only a few counts. The J gene is TRBJ1-1, the V gene TRBV7-6; D unresolved. Germline V lookup: CDR1 SGHVS, CDR2 FNYEAQ. V lost 0 bases and J lost 5, with 13 bases in between. This CDR3 comprises 15 residues. The CDR3 sequence: CASSLARVLGTEAFF. The CDR3 DNA sequence: TGTGCCAGCAGCTTAGCGAGGGTCCTGGGGACTGAAGCTTTCTTT. The full variable domain, in which reference TRBV7-6 and TRBJ1-1 provide the parts outside the CDR3, is GAGVSQSPRYKVTKRGQDVALRCDPISGHVSLYWYRQALGQGPEFLTYFNYEAQQDKSGLPNDRFSAERPEGSISTLTIQRTEQRDSAMYRCASSLARVLGTEAFFGQGTRLTVV.

The chain recombines TRBV5-1 with TRBJ2-7, with 11 nucleotides matching TRBD1. V gave up 0 bases and J gave up 2 bases; unmatched junction bases: 4. CDR1 is SGHRS, CDR2 YFSETQ, per germline. The length of the CDR3 is 16 residues. The CDR3 sequence is CASSLGGDRGTYEQYF. CDR3 nucleotide sequence: TGCGCCAGCAGCTTGGGGGGGGACAGGGGGACCTACGAGCAGTACTTC. The full variable domain, with the rest looked up from reference TRBV5-1 and TRBJ2-7, is KAGVTQTPRYLIKTRGQQVTLSCSPISGHRSVSWYQQTPGQGLQFLFEYFSETQRNKGNFPGRFSGRQFSNSRSEMNVSTLELGDSALYLCASSLGGDRGTYEQYFGPGTRLTVT.

V usage is TRBV30 and J usage is TRBJ2-1; D ambiguous. Germline V gene data show CDR1 as GTSNPN and CDR2 as SVGIG (reference sequence). The CDR3 has 12 residues. V was shortened by 2 bases and J by 7 bases, with 9 bases between the two germline ends. The CDR3 loop is CAWSLAPNEQFF. As DNA, the CDR3 is TGTGCCTGGAGTCTGGCACCTAATGAGCAGTTCTTC.

This rearrangement joins TRBV18 to TRBJ2-7; D is unresolved. In germline, CDR1 is KGHSH, CDR2 LQKENI. There are 12 residues in the CDR3. V lost 1 base to trimming and J lost 6 bases, with 7 bases between them. CDR3 region: CASSPQASEQYF. CDR3 in DNA: TGTGCCAGCTCACCACAGGCTAGCGAGCAGTACTTC.

The gene calls are TRBV6-5 and TRBJ1-2, with D unclear. Trimming took off 2 bases at V and 7 bases at J, with 8 bases between the two ends. Germline V CDR1 and CDR2: MNHEY, SVGAGI. The CDR3 is 12 amino acids. The CDR3 protein is CASSYRGLGYTF. CDR3 DNA sequence: TGTGCCAGCAGTTACCGGGGTCTTGGCTACACCTTC.

The chain recombines TRBV27 with TRBJ1-1; D is undetermined. The V end was cut by 0 bases, the J end by 7 bases, with 9 bases between. The CDR3 spans 13 residues. Germline V gene lookup returns CDR1 MNHEY and CDR2 SMNVEV (reference sequence). CDR3 loop: CASSLSSLYEAFF. CDR3 DNA: TGTGCCAGCAGTTTATCGTCTCTCTATGAAGCTTTCTTT.